A single sample gave rise to the 5 T cell receptor beta chains below, sequenced in a study of blood T cells in healthy people across ages. Using a J-beta primer mix together with a sample-barcoded 5' primer, a second PCR was run for roughly 7 to 11 cycles. TCRdb analysed the 5' RACE reads with MiXCR anew, one entry per CDR3 protein. The sample yields 780,000 or so distinct CDR3 sequences, approximately 53% seen once. Source material: blood. Receptors originate from a man aged 40-55 years in good health.

The table lists this clonotype with a few counts. The rearrangement uses TRBV5-1 and TRBJ2-3, with 9 bases aligning to TRBD2. Germline V lookup: CDR1 SGHRS, CDR2 YFSETQ. This CDR3 is 14 amino acids long. The junction had 7 bases not matched to a gene; V was cut back by 6 bases and J by 5 bases. The CDR3 nucleotides are TGCGCCAGCAAGCGGGAGGCTGACATAGATACGCAGTATTTT. This sequence encodes CASKREADIDTQYF.

This rearrangement joins TRBV27 to TRBJ2-4, with 10 bases fitting TRBD1. The J call may be incorrect, as the DNA end agrees better with TRBJ2-7. This CDR3 comprises 16 residues. The germline V gene has CDR1 MNHEY and CDR2 SMNVEV (reference sequence). The CDR3 DNA follows: TGTGCCAGCAGTTCCCGACAGGGGGCGAACCCATACGAGCAGTACTTC. As protein: CASSSRQGANPYEQYF.

This clonotype showed up many times. The chain is built from TRBV24-1 and TRBJ2-7, with TRBD1 matching 9 bases. The trim removed 3 bases at V and 6 bases at J, leaving 5 bases unmatched. The germline V gene encodes CDR1 KGHDR and CDR2 SFDVKD. The CDR3 is 14 residues long. For the CDR3, the DNA is TGTGCCACCAGTGATGAACAGGGGGCGGGCGAGCAGTACTTC. This codes for CATSDEQGAGEQYF.

The chain recombines TRBV5-1 with TRBJ2-5, with D maybe TRBD2 (5 bases). Germline CDR1 reads SGHRS; CDR2 reads YFSETQ. The CDR3 has 16 residues. Between the trimmed V and J ends, which lost 3 bases and 2 bases, there was a span of 17 bases. The CDR3 bases are TGCGCCAGCAGCTGGCGGGTGACTACCTTACAAGAGACCCAGTACTTC. Amino acids: CASSWRVTTLQETQYF.

CDR3 in DNA: TGTGCCAGCAGCTTGACAGACAGCGAGCAGTACTTC. As protein: CASSLTDSEQYF. The V gene is TRBV5-4, the J gene TRBJ2-5, with D maybe TRBD1 (5 bases). The better agreement between TRBJ2-7 and the DNA end casts doubt on the J call. CDR1 and CDR2 from the germline V gene are SGHNT and YYREEE (reference sequence). The CDR3 sequence is 12 residues long.